These 19 T cell receptor beta chains were sequenced from one sample in a study of shared clonotypes between healthy human individuals. Clones were sequenced by immunoSEQ multiplex PCR, and TCRdb holds only the in-frame ones, with some missing. This table holds a few million clones, 85% to 95% found once. The sequencing input was naive CD4+ T cells from PBMCs. Subset given: CD45RA+ positively selected. The source of these receptors is a young man in good health. Some clones in this sample may be carry-over from other donors' samples.

The chain is built from TRBV28 and TRBJ2-5, with 10 bases matching TRBD2. The ends lost 1 base at V and 5 bases at J; junction bases unmatched: 4. The CDR3 spans 15 residues. Germline V gene lookup returns CDR1 MDHEN and CDR2 SYDVKM. The chain's CDR3 is CASSLSSGSQETQYF. The CDR3 DNA reads as TGTGCCAGCAGTTTATCTAGCGGGAGTCAGGAGACCCAGTACTTC.

The gene calls are TRBV2 and TRBJ1-1, with 10 bases aligning to TRBD1. The germline V gene encodes CDR1 SNHLY and CDR2 FYNNEI. V gave up 6 bases and J gave up 2 bases; unmatched junction bases: 18. The CDR3 length is 19 residues. CDR3 sequence reads: CASRVHLDRGRGGNTEAFF. The CDR3, as DNA: TGTGCCAGCAGGGTCCACTTAGACAGGGGGCGAGGTGGAAACACTGAAGCTTTCTTT. The variable domain in full, completed from reference TRBV2 and TRBJ1-1, reads EPEVTQTPSHQVTQMGQEVILRCVPISNHLYFYWYRQILGQKVEFLVSFYNNEISEKSEIFDDQFSVERPDGSNFTLKIRSTKLEDSAMYFCASRVHLDRGRGGNTEAFFGQGTRLTVV.

The chain is built from TRBV19 and TRBJ1-5; TRBD1 matches at 8 bases. With V trimmed by 7 bases and J by 1 base, 6 bases remained unmatched. The CDR3 runs 15 residues. CDR1 and CDR2 (germline): LNHDA, SQIVND (reference sequence). The CDR3 protein is CASTPTGGSNQPQHF. CDR3 DNA sequence: TGTGCCAGTACCCCCACAGGGGGGAGCAATCAGCCCCAGCATTTT.

This clone has only one observation. The chain combines TRBV6-5 with TRBJ2-1, with TRBD2 matching 12 bases. J lost 9 bases, V lost 5 bases, and 5 bases had no gene match. CDR1 and CDR2 (germline): MNHEY, SVGAGI. The CDR3 consists of 14 residues. CDR3 DNA: TGTGCCAGCAGTCTAGCGGGAGGGCCGTCTGAGCAGTTCTTC. This sequence encodes CASSLAGGPSEQFF.

J is TRBJ1-1 and V is TRBV18; 7 bases are shared with TRBD1. Germline trimming cut 4 bases from V and 1 base from J; bases unmatched to any gene: 6. Germline V CDR1 and CDR2: KGHSH, LQKENI. The CDR3 is made up of 15 amino acids. The CDR3 region is CASSREGAGNTEAFF. CDR3 coding DNA: TGTGCCAGCTCACGGGAGGGGGCCGGGAACACTGAAGCTTTCTTT.

This chain links TRBV9 with TRBJ2-3; D not certain. V gave up 4 bases and J gave up 6 bases, with 12 bases separating them. This CDR3 is built from 13 residues. Germline V gene lookup returns CDR1 SGDLS and CDR2 YYNGEE. Written as DNA, the CDR3 is TGTGCCAGCAGCATCTTCCCTTCGGATACGCAGTATTTT. This translates into CASSIFPSDTQYF. The full variable domain, rest sourced from reference TRBV9 and TRBJ2-3, is DSGVTQTPKHLITATGQRVTLRCSPRSGDLSVYWYQQSLDQGLQFLIQYYNGEERAKGNILERFSAQQFPDLHSELNLSSLELGDSALYFCASSIFPSDTQYFGPGTRLTVL.

V gene TRBV11-2 combines with J gene TRBJ2-2; 8 bases map to TRBD2. The CDR3 runs to 14 residues. The germline CDR1 and CDR2 sequences are SGHAT and FQNNGV. Losses at the gene ends were 5 bases for V and 6 bases for J; bases not matched to a gene: 5. The CDR3 region has the DNA TGTGCCAGCAGCCCTCGGGGGGGGTCCGGGGAGCTGTTTTTT. Its translation: CASSPRGGSGELFF.

J is TRBJ2-5 and V is TRBV5-6; 11 positions agree with TRBD1. The V gene end was trimmed by 4 bases and the J gene end by 5 bases; junction bases not matched to a gene: 7. The CDR3 runs to 15 residues. The germline CDR1 and CDR2 sequences are SGHDT and YYEEEE. CDR3 sequence: CASSDGQGARETQYF. DNA of the CDR3: TGTGCCAGCAGCGACGGACAGGGGGCGAGGGAGACCCAGTACTTC.

This chain uses TRBV14 with TRBJ2-7; 7 bases align to TRBD2. The V gene's germline CDR1 is SGHDN and CDR2 FVKESK. Unmatched junction bases numbered 17, after V lost 4 bases and J lost 5 bases. The CDR3 has 17 amino acids. CDR3 protein: CASSPLSGRARKNEQYF. The CDR3 DNA reads as TGTGCCAGCAGCCCTCTAAGTGGGAGGGCCAGGAAGAACGAGCAGTACTTC.

The chain joins TRBV6-1 to TRBJ1-1; 9 bases are a match to TRBD1. The CDR3 sequence is 15 residues long. V was clipped by 4 bases and J by 0 bases; unmatched bases: 3. CDR1 MNHNS and CDR2 SASEGT come from the germline V gene. CDR3 in DNA: TGTGCCAGCAGTGGCCGACAGGGGGTGAACACTGAAGCTTTCTTT. This translates into CASSGRQGVNTEAFF.

The genes are TRBV28 and TRBJ1-3; TRBD1 might be the D (5 bases). The germline CDR1 and CDR2 sequences are MDHEN and SYDVKM. Trimming cost V 5 bases and J 0 bases, with 8 bases left between them. The CDR3 is 14 amino acids. The CDR3, as DNA: TGTGCCAGCAGTCCCCAGGGCTCTGGAAACACCATATATTTT. This sequence encodes CASSPQGSGNTIYF.

This chain joins TRBV9 and TRBJ2-2; no reliable D call. The CDR3 has 14 amino acids. The germline CDR1 and CDR2 sequences are SGDLS and YYNGEE. V dropped 4 bases and J dropped 6 bases, with 13 bases sitting between them. As DNA, the CDR3 is TGTGCCAGCAGCCTCGCGACATTTCCCGGGGAGCTGTTTTTT. It codes for CASSLATFPGELFF.

The chain carries TRBV5-4 and TRBJ2-3; 12 bases line up with TRBD2. The CDR3 is made up of 16 amino acids. CDR1 and CDR2 (germline): SGHNT, YYREEE (reference sequence). Unmatched junction bases numbered 4, after V lost 3 bases and J lost 2 bases. The CDR3 is CASSSLAGGFTDTQYF. The CDR3 nucleotides read TGTGCCAGCAGCTCACTAGCGGGAGGCTTCACAGATACGCAGTATTTT.

This clone was counted a single time. The chain uses TRBV10-3 and TRBJ2-5, with TRBD2 as a possible D gene (5 bases). Between the trimmed V and J ends, which lost 3 bases and 2 bases, there was a span of 7 bases. CDR3 size: 13 residues. Germline assignment: CDR1 ENHRY and CDR2 SYGVKD. CDR3 residues: CAISDGVQETQYF. The CDR3 DNA sequence: TGTGCCATCAGTGACGGGGTACAAGAGACCCAGTACTTC.

J is TRBJ1-1 and V is TRBV4-1; no clear D. Trimming shortened V by 3 bases and J by 3 bases, and 17 bases separated the two germline ends. CDR3 size: 16 residues. Germline assignment: CDR1 MGHRA and CDR2 YSYEKL. The CDR3 sequence: CASSHSSPDADTEAFF. CDR3 in DNA: TGCGCCAGCAGCCACTCGAGCCCTGACGCGGACACTGAAGCTTTCTTT.

This chain links TRBV5-1 with TRBJ2-1, with 13 bases fitting TRBD2. The CDR3 totals 14 residues. Trimming at V came to 5 bases and at J to 7 bases, leaving 3 bases not matched to a gene. The germline CDR1 and CDR2 sequences are SGHRS and YFSETQ. The CDR3 loop reads CASRGTSGENEQFF. CDR3 bases: TGCGCCAGCAGGGGGACTAGCGGGGAGAATGAGCAGTTCTTC.

This clone has just one count. V and J are TRBV29-1 and TRBJ2-1; 9 positions agree with TRBD2. J lost 7 bases, V lost 6 bases, and 10 bases had no gene match. Germline values: CDR1 SQVTM, CDR2 ANQGSEA. The CDR3 covers 14 residues. CDR3 sequence (DNA): TGCAGCGTGTTTTTTAGCGGGAGTGGGAATGAGCAGTTCTTC. As protein: CSVFFSGSGNEQFF.

This chain links TRBV5-6 with TRBJ1-2; D is unresolved. The CDR3 length is 15 residues. The germline CDR1 and CDR2 sequences are SGHDT and YYEEEE. The V end lost 4 bases, the J end lost 1 base, and 14 bases lay between the germline ends. CDR3 residues: CASSPLPSVNYGYTF. The CDR3 DNA reads as TGTGCCAGCAGCCCGTTACCCAGTGTTAACTATGGCTACACCTTC.

The rearrangement joins TRBV27 to TRBJ2-6, with D hard to call. Per the germline V gene, CDR1 is MNHEY and CDR2 is SMNVEV (reference sequence). The CDR3 runs 16 residues. The V gene lost 0 bases and the J gene lost 2 bases, with 8 bases spanning the gap. CDR3 sequence reads: CASSLSNYPGANVLTF. In DNA, the CDR3 is TGTGCCAGCAGTTTATCGAACTACCCTGGGGCCAACGTCCTGACTTTC.